This TCR beta chain is from a study of blood T cell repertoires in COVID-19. Study in general: The origin of the acute and convalescent COVID-19 samples was the United States, Italy and Spain.

Source study methods: Nucleated cell number was recorded as an estimate derived from reference gene primer amplification. Here immunoSEQ multiplex PCR was the method, and the copy in TCRdb shows in-frame clones only, minus some. That table furnishes V, J and clone size, whereas the DNA furnished D and trimming. The repertoire has about 52,000 clones, around 83% of them found once; the top ten carry roughly 15%. The CDR3 loop spans 16 amino acids. Trimming took 0 bases from V and 1 from J, leaving 10 bases between them. Germline V gene sequence: CDR1 SGHRS, CDR2 YFSETQ. Sequencing was carried out using peripheral blood. The chain recombines TRBV5-1 with TRBJ2-2; possibly TRBD1 for D (6 bases). The sequence was collected from a human donor in a cohort sampled during active COVID-19. CDR3 protein: CASSLALQGNTGELFF. The DNA of the CDR3 is TGCGCCAGCAGCTTGGCCTTACAGGGGAACACCGGGGAGCTGTTTTTT.